Sequencing of this T cell receptor beta chain was carried out in a study of cytomegalovirus exposure and HLA in healthy donors. PCR amplification relied on 60 Vbeta primers (plus 13 Jbeta primers). Data came from immunoSEQ multiplex PCR; TCRdb stores just in-frame clones and leaves some out. The sample records over 200,000 clones, about 89% being singletons. The CDR3 runs 14 residues. With V trimmed by 8 bases and J by 8 bases, 13 bases remained unmatched. Germline V gene lookup returns CDR1 SGHDN and CDR2 FVKESK. Input material: PBMCs. The receptor was derived from a woman between 18 and 29 years old in good health and CMV-seronegative. This rearrangement joins TRBV14 to TRBJ1-2, with 8 bases lining up with TRBD1. CDR3 nucleotide sequence: TGTGCCAGCCGGAAGACAGGGGCCCATTGGGGCTACACCTTC. This sequence encodes CASRKTGAHWGYTF.